This is a list of T cell receptor beta chains from one sample in a study of cytomegalovirus exposure and HLA in healthy donors. This table comes from immunoSEQ multiplex PCR, and its TCRdb copy is limited to in-frame clones, with some not included. The data show 130,000 or so clones, 88% seen once. Material for sequencing was PBMCs. These receptor sequences come from a woman aged 40 to 49 in good health and CMV-seronegative. Each CDR3 is given with its conserved first and last residue. Clone size appears in some rows only: once, few, many, or a class for an expanded clone.

clone size	V gene	J gene	CDR3 protein
-	TRBV19	TRBJ2-2	CASSTGTANTGELFF
-	TRBV2	TRBJ2-1	CASSEEREGNNEQFF
-	TRBV5-4	TRBJ2-6	CASSYSSGANVLTF
-	TRBV5-1	TRBJ1-5	CASSSGQGNQPQHF
-	TRBV7-9	TRBJ2-1	CASSLASGRQQFF
once	TRBV21-1	TRBJ2-7	CASSPGLAGGLYEQYF
-	TRBV7-2	TRBJ1-5	CASSVDRGQPQHF
-	TRBV4-3	TRBJ1-3	CASSTGTGVPGNTIYF
-	TRBV9	TRBJ2-7	CASSASSLAYEQYF
-	TRBV11-3	TRBJ2-1	CASSFGTSGYNEQFF
-	TRBV28	TRBJ2-2	CASSRLGLAANTGELFF
-	TRBV5-1	TRBJ1-3	CASSLALGGAGSGNTIYF
-	TRBV5-1	TRBJ2-1	CASSFMASGYNEQFF
-	TRBV27	TRBJ1-1	CASSLQGTNTEAFF
-	TRBV10-3	TRBJ1-4	CATQGNNEKLFF
-	TRBV9	TRBJ1-1	CASSVAPGQGAMNTEAFF
-	TRBV10-2	TRBJ2-1	CASSGKRASSYNEQFF
-	TRBV6-5	TRBJ2-5	CASSYVTQETQYF
-	TRBV28	TRBJ1-4	CASRGGGAANEKLFF
-	TRBV10-3	TRBJ1-2	CAISGDSRVYGYTF
-	TRBV11-3	TRBJ2-1	CASSLVGPSGAYNEQFF
-	TRBV25-1	TRBJ2-3	CAGSDPWAGTDTQYF
-	TRBV7-9	TRBJ1-1	CASSFETVPNTEAFF
once	TRBV6-6	TRBJ2-1	CASNSIHPNNEQFF
-	TRBV7-2	-	CASSRGFYEQYF
-	TRBV7-3	TRBJ1-2	CASSRGTRVYGYTF
-	TRBV19	TRBJ2-7	CASSIGREKYEQYF
-	TRBV7-9	TRBJ2-1	CASSQTSPRNEQFF
-	TRBV5-1	TRBJ2-1	CASSLAGSTYNEQFF
-	TRBV4-1	TRBJ1-2	CASSQGPVRLKGGYTF
-	TRBV7-2	TRBJ2-1	CASSLVYGENEQFF
-	TRBV30	TRBJ1-4	CAWSSGTGDEKLFF
-	TRBV19	TRBJ1-5	CASSMPGEGSQPQHF
-	TRBV7-2	TRBJ1-6	CASSFQGSPLHF
-	TRBV4-1	TRBJ2-5	CASSQVRLAGGRETQYF
-	TRBV5-1	TRBJ2-1	CASSLLEGGGSYNEQFF
once	TRBV27	TRBJ1-2	CASSYRGGYGYTF
-	TRBV5-1	TRBJ2-3	CASSPRGSGSSWDTQYF
-	TRBV28	TRBJ1-2	CASSLAWGRPKGGYTF
-	TRBV11-3	TRBJ2-3	CASSWGLADTQYF
-	TRBV2	TRBJ1-5	CASSGTVTGVWQPQHF
-	TRBV6-1	TRBJ1-1	CASRAPGQEHTEAFF
-	TRBV29-1	TRBJ2-7	CSARSPSVEQYF
once	TRBV5-1	TRBJ2-3	CASSVFYASTDTQYF
-	TRBV10-3	TRBJ1-1	CAISEGILTAEAFF
-	TRBV7-8	TRBJ2-6	CASSLLGGSGANVLTF
-	TRBV30	TRBJ2-3	CAWRLAGGQTDTQYF
-	TRBV28	TRBJ1-2	CALSRVRRGDGYTF
-	TRBV5-1	TRBJ2-7	CASSLAAGVSTEQYF
-	TRBV7-9	TRBJ2-7	CASSSTGGIYEQYF
-	TRBV4-3	TRBJ2-7	CASSQDWASGSYEQYF
few	TRBV18	TRBJ2-1	CASSPGGIAQNEQFF
-	TRBV6-5	TRBJ2-5	CASNRLAGVRETQYF
-	TRBV11-2	-	CASSPLAGTVDEQYF
-	TRBV5-1	TRBJ1-1	CASSRSGGGYTEAFF
once	TRBV28	TRBJ1-2	CASSPGHILSGYTF